One TCR beta chain is described in this entry. Its antigen is as yet unknown. PCR primers comprised 60 Vbeta and 13 Jbeta primers. Assay: immunoSEQ multiplex PCR; the TCRdb copy retains only in-frame clones and omits some. The data show more than 90,000 clones, 65% to 75% seen once. The sample comes from a study of cytomegalovirus exposure and HLA in healthy donors. Findings and caveats of the study: Immune exposure information available was restricted to CMV serostatus. An observed cluster of highly shared sequence variants was recorded as a likely sequencing artifact. At a 0.05 false discovery rate, a later analysis found about 17,000 TCR beta sequences to be associated with HLA alleles.

CDR1 and CDR2 (germline): SGHKS, YYEKEE (reference sequence). V was pared by 5 bases and J by 6 bases, with 6 bases of the junction left unmatched. The CDR3 is 15 residues long. The sequence was collected from a man younger than 40 in good health and CMV-seropositive. The chain has TRBV5-5 and TRBJ2-1, with 12 bases aligning to TRBD2. Sequencing was done on a sample of PBMCs. The CDR3 loop reads CASRRLAGDSNEQFF. The CDR3 nucleotides are TGTGCCAGCAGGAGACTAGCGGGGGACTCCAATGAGCAGTTCTTC.